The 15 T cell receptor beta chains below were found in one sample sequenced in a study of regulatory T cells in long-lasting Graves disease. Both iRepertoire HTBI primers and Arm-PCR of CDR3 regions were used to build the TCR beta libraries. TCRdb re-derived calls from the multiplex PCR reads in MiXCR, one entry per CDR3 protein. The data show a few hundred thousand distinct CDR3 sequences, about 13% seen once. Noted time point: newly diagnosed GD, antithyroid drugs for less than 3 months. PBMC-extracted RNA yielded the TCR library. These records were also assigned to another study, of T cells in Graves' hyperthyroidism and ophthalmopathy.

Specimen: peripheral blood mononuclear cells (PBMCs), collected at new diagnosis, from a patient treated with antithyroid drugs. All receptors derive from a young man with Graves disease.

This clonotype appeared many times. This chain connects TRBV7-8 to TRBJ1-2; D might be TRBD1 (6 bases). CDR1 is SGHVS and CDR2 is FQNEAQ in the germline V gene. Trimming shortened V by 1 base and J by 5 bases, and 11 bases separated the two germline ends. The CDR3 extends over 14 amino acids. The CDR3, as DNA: TGTGCCAGCAGCTTAGAGCTGGACAGTTATGGCTACACCTTC. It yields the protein CASSLELDSYGYTF.

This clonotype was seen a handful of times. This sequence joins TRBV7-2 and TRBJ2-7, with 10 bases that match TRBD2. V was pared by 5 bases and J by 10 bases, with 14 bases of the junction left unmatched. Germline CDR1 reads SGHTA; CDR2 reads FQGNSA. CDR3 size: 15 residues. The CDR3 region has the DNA TGTGCCAGCAGCAGGCAACCGGGACTAGCGTTAAGTCAGTACTTC. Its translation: CASSRQPGLALSQYF.

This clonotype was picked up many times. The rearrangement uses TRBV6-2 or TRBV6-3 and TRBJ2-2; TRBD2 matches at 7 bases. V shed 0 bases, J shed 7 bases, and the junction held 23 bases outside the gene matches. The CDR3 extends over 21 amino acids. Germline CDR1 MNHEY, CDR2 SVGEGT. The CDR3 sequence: CASSYSTGLAAPSGVSGELFF. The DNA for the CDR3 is TGTGCCAGCAGTTACTCGACGGGGCTAGCGGCTCCCTCGGGCGTTAGCGGGGAGCTGTTTTTT.

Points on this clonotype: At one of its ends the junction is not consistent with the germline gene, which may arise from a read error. The CDR3 region has the DNA TGTGTCACCAAGGCGGGGAGCTCCTACAATGAGCAGTTCTTC. Translating it yields CVTKAGSSYNEQFF. The chain has TRBV15 and TRBJ2-1; possible D gene TRBD2, 6 bases. This CDR3 spans 14 amino acids. Germline CDR1 reads LNHNV; CDR2 reads YYDKDF (reference sequence).

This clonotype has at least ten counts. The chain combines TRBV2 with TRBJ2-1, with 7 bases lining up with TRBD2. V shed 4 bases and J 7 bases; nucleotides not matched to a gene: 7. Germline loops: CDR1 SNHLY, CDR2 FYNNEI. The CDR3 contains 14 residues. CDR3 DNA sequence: TGTGCCAGCAGTGGCGGGAGACGTGGGAATGAGCAGTTCTTC. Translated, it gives CASSGGRRGNEQFF.

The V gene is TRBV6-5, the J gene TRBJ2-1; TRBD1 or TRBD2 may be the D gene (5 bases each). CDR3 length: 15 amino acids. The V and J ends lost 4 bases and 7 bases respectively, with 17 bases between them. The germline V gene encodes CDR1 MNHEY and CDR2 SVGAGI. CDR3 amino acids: CASSSSGEGWNEQFF. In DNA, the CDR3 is TGTGCCAGCAGTTCCTCGGGTGAGGGGTGGAATGAGCAGTTCTTC.

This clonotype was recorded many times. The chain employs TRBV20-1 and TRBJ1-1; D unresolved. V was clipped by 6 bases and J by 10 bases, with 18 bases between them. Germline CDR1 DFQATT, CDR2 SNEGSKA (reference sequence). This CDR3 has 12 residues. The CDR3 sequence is CSASSGQARAFF. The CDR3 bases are TGCAGTGCGTCATCCGGGCAGGCACGAGCTTTCTTT.

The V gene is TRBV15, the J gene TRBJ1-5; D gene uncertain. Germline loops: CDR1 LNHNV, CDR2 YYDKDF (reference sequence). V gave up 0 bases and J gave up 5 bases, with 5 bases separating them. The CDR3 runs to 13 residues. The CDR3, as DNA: TGTGCCACCAGCAGAGATCAGCATCAGCCCCAGCATTTT. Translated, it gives CATSRDQHQPQHF.

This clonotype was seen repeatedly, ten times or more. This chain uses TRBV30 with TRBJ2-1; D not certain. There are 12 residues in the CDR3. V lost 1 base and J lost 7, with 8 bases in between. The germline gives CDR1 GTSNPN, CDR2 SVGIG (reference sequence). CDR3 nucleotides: TGTGCCTGGAGTGAAACGGCGAATGAGCAGTTCTTC. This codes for CAWSETANEQFF.

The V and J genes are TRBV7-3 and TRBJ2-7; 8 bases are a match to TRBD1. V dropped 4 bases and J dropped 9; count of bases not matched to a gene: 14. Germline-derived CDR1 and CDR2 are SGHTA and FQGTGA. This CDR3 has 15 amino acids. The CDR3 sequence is CASSSRGQVLRVQYF. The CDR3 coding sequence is TGTGCCAGCAGCTCAAGGGGACAGGTCCTCAGGGTGCAGTACTTC.

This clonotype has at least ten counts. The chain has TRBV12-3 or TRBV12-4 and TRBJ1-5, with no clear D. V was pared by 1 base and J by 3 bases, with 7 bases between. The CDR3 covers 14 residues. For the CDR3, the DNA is TGTGCCAGCAGTTTAGGTATGCCCAATCAGCCCCAGCATTTT. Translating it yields CASSLGMPNQPQHF.

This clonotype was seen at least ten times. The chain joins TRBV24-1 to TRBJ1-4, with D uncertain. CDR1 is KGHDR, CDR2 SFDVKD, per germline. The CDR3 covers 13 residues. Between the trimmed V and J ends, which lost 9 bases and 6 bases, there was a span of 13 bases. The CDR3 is CATQEGSDEKLFF. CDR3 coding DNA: TGTGCCACCCAAGAGGGTTCGGATGAAAAACTGTTTTTT.

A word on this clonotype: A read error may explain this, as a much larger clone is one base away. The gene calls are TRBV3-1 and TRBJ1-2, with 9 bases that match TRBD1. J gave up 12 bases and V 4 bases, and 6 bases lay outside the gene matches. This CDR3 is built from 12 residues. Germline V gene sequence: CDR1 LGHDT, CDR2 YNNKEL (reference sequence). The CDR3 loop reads CASSRDRDGNTF. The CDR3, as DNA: TGTGCCAGCAGCCGGGACAGGGACGGCAACACCTTC.

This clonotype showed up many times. The CDR3: CASSYRKNYGYTF. In DNA, the CDR3 is TGTGCCAGCAGTTATCGGAAGAACTATGGCTACACCTTC. J is TRBJ1-2 and V is TRBV6-9; D gene uncertain. Germline CDR1 reads MNHGY; CDR2 reads SVAAGI. CDR3 length: 13 amino acids. Trimming removed 2 bases at V and 2 bases at J, with 6 bases between.

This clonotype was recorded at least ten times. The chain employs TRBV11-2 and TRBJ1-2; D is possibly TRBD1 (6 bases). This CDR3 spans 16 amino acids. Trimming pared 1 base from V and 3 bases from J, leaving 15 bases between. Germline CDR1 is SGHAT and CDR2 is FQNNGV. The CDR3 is CASSLGGRGGYYGYTF. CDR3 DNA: TGTGCCAGCAGCTTAGGGGGGAGAGGGGGGTACTATGGCTACACCTTC.